The next 9 T cell receptor beta chains were all read from a single sample in a study of blood T cells in healthy people across ages. Combining a sample-barcoded 5' primer with a J-beta primer mix, a second PCR ran for roughly 7 to 11 cycles. TCRdb re-called the 5' RACE reads with MiXCR, one entry per CDR3 protein. Of about 590,000 distinct CDR3 sequences listed, approximately 30% are singletons. Sequencing was done on a sample of blood. The receptor set was obtained from a woman older than 75 in good health.

This clonotype was recorded at least ten times. The J gene is TRBJ2-5, the V gene TRBV20-1; D possibly uses TRBD1 or TRBD2 (5 bases each). This CDR3 is built from 12 residues. V shed 3 bases and J shed 5 bases, with 10 bases lying between them. Germline V gives CDR1 DFQATT, CDR2 SNEGSKA (reference sequence). The CDR3: CSARMGVETQYF. DNA of the CDR3: TGCAGTGCTAGGATGGGGGTGGAGACCCAGTACTTC.

This clonotype was seen at least ten times. The rearrangement links TRBV20-1 to TRBJ1-6, with TRBD1 matching over 9 bases. This CDR3 has 15 amino acids. Germline V gene lookup returns CDR1 DFQATT and CDR2 SNEGSKA (reference sequence). V shed 6 bases, J shed 2 bases, and the junction held 5 bases outside the gene matches. CDR3 coding DNA: TGCAGTGCGGAGGGACAGGGCGCCTATAATTCACCCCTCCACTTT. It yields the protein CSAEGQGAYNSPLHF.

This clonotype was recorded at least ten times. This rearrangement joins TRBV5-1 to TRBJ2-1, with 7 bases lining up with TRBD2. The length of the CDR3 is 15 residues. Germline V gene data show CDR1 as SGHRS and CDR2 as YFSETQ. V shed 5 bases, J shed 4 bases, and the junction held 9 bases outside the gene matches. CDR3 DNA: TGCGCCAGCAGGCCAGCGGGATTTAGGTACAATGAGCAGTTCTTC. This encodes CASRPAGFRYNEQFF.

This clonotype has a handful of counts. The chain links TRBV2 to TRBJ1-5, with 10 bases aligning to TRBD1. The junction had 5 bases not matched to a gene; V was cut back by 6 bases and J by 0 bases. The germline gives CDR1 SNHLY, CDR2 FYNNEI. This CDR3 spans 16 amino acids. CDR3 sequence reads: CASSEGQGNSNQPQHF. CDR3 nucleotide sequence: TGTGCCAGCAGCGAGGGACAGGGGAATAGCAATCAGCCCCAGCATTTT.

The table lists this clonotype with many counts. This may be a read error, as it is one base from a much larger clone. This chain links TRBV20-1 with TRBJ2-5, with D maybe TRBD2 (6 bases). The germline gives CDR1 DFQATT, CDR2 SNEGSKA (reference sequence). The V end lost 3 bases, the J end lost 2 bases, and 10 bases lay between the germline ends. The CDR3 loop spans 13 amino acids. The CDR3 protein is CSARGGRQETQYF. CDR3 nucleotides: TGCAGTGCTAGGGGGGGAAGACAAGAGACCCAGTACTTC.

The sample holds many counts of this clonotype. The gene calls are TRBV9 and TRBJ2-1; 7 bases line up with TRBD2. After removal of 3 bases from V and 0 bases from J, the junction contained 9 bases not matched to a gene. The CDR3 is made up of 17 amino acids. CDR1 is SGDLS and CDR2 is YYNGEE in the germline V gene. CDR3 sequence: CASSETPSGSSYNEQFF. The DNA for the CDR3 is TGTGCCAGCAGCGAAACGCCTAGCGGAAGCTCCTACAATGAGCAGTTCTTC.

CDR3 sequence: CATSDPNRGFADTQYF. The DNA for the CDR3 is TGTGCCACCAGTGATCCGAACAGGGGTTTCGCAGATACGCAGTATTTT. The V call is TRBV24-1, the J call TRBJ2-3, with 7 bases identical to TRBD1. CDR3 size: 16 residues. After removal of 3 bases from V and 4 bases from J, the junction contained 9 bases not matched to a gene. CDR1 is KGHDR and CDR2 is SFDVKD in the germline V gene.

This clonotype was seen more than once but under ten times. J is TRBJ1-1 and V is TRBV20-1, with 9 positions matching TRBD1. V shed 6 bases and J 2 bases; nucleotides not matched to a gene: 7. The CDR3 runs 14 residues. The germline CDR1 and CDR2 sequences are DFQATT and SNEGSKA (reference sequence). The DNA of the CDR3 is TGCAGTGCCCCCGGGACAGGGCAAAACACTGAAGCTTTCTTT. This codes for CSAPGTGQNTEAFF.

The sample holds many counts of this clonotype. This rearrangement joins TRBV12-3 or TRBV12-4 to TRBJ2-3; TRBD2 might be the D (6 bases). V was pared by 5 bases and J by 1 base, with 16 bases between. CDR3 length equals 16 residues. The CDR3 here is CASSRDSQSGTDTQYF. CDR3 DNA sequence: TGTGCCAGCAGTCGGGACTCGCAAAGCGGCACAGATACGCAGTATTTT.